This TCR beta chain was recovered during a study of blood T cell repertoires in COVID-19. Study as a whole: The cDNA or gDNA used as material had been derived from T cells, B-cell-depleted T cells, or PBMCs.

The CDR3 is 18 amino acids. CDR1 is MDHEN and CDR2 is SYDVKM in the germline V gene. Trimming removed 3 bases from V and 1 base from J; junction bases left unmatched: 10. Assay: immunoSEQ multiplex PCR; the TCRdb copy retains only in-frame clones and omits some. The data contain roughly 120,000 clones, 92% of them singletons. V gene TRBV28 combines with J gene TRBJ2-2; 8 positions agree with TRBD1. The clonotype comes from a man aged 45-60 years with COVID-19, enrolled during active disease. Sequenced: peripheral blood. The CDR3 loop is CASSFRPPGTGNTGELFF. DNA of the CDR3: TGTGCCAGCAGTTTTCGCCCCCCCGGGACAGGGAACACCGGGGAGCTGTTTTTT.